The sequence of this T cell receptor beta chain was determined in a study of blood T cell repertoires in COVID-19 (dated by TCRdb to the early 2020s). For context, the study as a whole: Samples covering the acute and convalescent phases of COVID-19 were provided by collaborators in the United States, Italy and Spain. Deeply sampled blood TCRbeta repertoires from subjects exposed to, actively infected with, or recovered from COVID-19 were included in the dataset. The samples were drawn from the first 160 participants of the ongoing ImmuneRACE study and from some 1,300 subjects provided by 6 global collaborators. The material from the prospective study consisted of cDNA or gDNA derived from T cells, B-cell-depleted T cells, or PBMCs. A de-identified subject ID, COVID-19 status, age in years and sex were almost always included in the sample metadata. A freely available public database, intended as a resource for researchers studying the immune response to SARS-CoV-2, is where the repertoires were released. HLA class I and class II types, where available, came from metadata supplied by the sample provider rather than from assay-based typing. General findings and caveats noted by the study authors: The amount of clinical and demographic metadata varied by source and participant and was provided uncurated.

The CDR3, from cysteine to phenylalanine, totals 15 residues. Only CDR3 DNA remains: 45 bases, in frame from the first base. Trimming removed 5 bases from V and 8 bases from J, leaving 19 bases between the germline ends. According to the germline V gene, CDR1 reads SGDLS and CDR2 reads YYNGEE. Concerning this clone itself: There is no known antigen for this receptor. There are no base qualities to consult, and no much larger clone falls within one base.

The immunoSEQ Assay, a bias-controlled multiplex PCR, was used to amplify TCRbeta CDR3 regions from genomic DNA. On the study's bioinformatics: Within the assay, amplification of reference gene primers was used to estimate how many nucleated cells each sample contained. To quantify the absolute abundance of each unique TCRbeta CDR3 rearrangement, sequence reads were collapsed and filtered. For each sample, productive Simpson clonality was calculated by taking the square root of Simpson's diversity index across productive rearrangements. Here the immuneACCESS table is served through TCRdb, limited to in-frame sequences with V and J called. Missing clones are a known gap in these copies; in checked studies unresolved V genes cover under half, and the rest lacks a known reason. D and trimming were read from the DNA, whereas the V and J calls and clone size are those reported in that table. For this sample the table gives about 230,000 clones, of which approximately 89% were detected only once. The leading ten clones occupy approximately 4.3% of the sample.

Participants in the prospective study were enrolled through a virtual design, were aged 18 to 89 years, and lived in about two dozen United States geographic areas. In the prospective study, cohorts were assigned on the basis of participant-reported clinical history obtained from a screening survey and a study questionnaire. Mobile phlebotomists in the prospective study collected whole blood, serum and a nasopharyngeal or oropharyngeal swab from every participant. Additional blood draws and questionnaires over an approximately two-month period could optionally be provided by prospective study participants. Blood samples from the prospective study were shipped frozen or at room temperature prior to DNA extraction.

Rearrangement joined TRBV9 to TRBJ2-2, with TRBD2 tentatively as D gene (5 bases match). The receptor was isolated from a woman under 40 with acute COVID-19. The sample was PBMCs or T cells enriched from blood (not recorded which). In nucleotide form, the sequence is TGTGCCAGCAGGAGGACTGGCCTACAGAGGGGGGAGCTGTTTTTT. It encodes CASRRTGLQRGELFF. Where the CDR3 stops, the reference TRBV9 and TRBJ2-2 genes take over; the full variable domain is DSGVTQTPKHLITATGQRVTLRCSPRSGDLSVYWYQQSLDQGLQFLIQYYNGEERAKGNILERFSAQQFPDLHSELNLSSLELGDSALYFCASRRTGLQRGELFFGEGSRLTVL.